This TCR beta chain was captured in a study of human CD8 memory T cell subsets. Investigators built TCR beta libraries using UMI-labeled 5' RACE. With the 5' RACE reads reprocessed, TCRdb shows one record per CDR3 protein and no DNA. Recorded for this sample: 6,000 to 8,500 distinct CDR3 sequences. Sequenced: CD8+ T cells from PBMCs. The clonotype originates from a human donor in good health.

This CDR3 is CATSDLPRANEQFF. J is TRBJ2-1 and V is TRBV24-1. The V gene's germline CDR1 is KGHDR and CDR2 SFDVKD. The CDR3 has 14 amino acids.